The rows below give T cell receptor beta chains drawn from one sample of a study of blood T cell repertoires in COVID-19. Profiled with immunoSEQ multiplex PCR; TCRdb holds only in-frame clones, not every one. The data show 200,000 to 250,000 clones, 70% to 90% seen once. The sequenced sample was peripheral blood. These receptors were collected from a woman younger than 35 who had recovered from COVID-19. CDR3s leave out the opening cysteine and the closing phenylalanine or tryptophan.

TRBV10-3,AISDESTAYNEKLF
TRBV18,ASSPETVGYT
TRBV7-6,ASSLTTGLNQPQH
TRBV7-2,ASSLEPGTMNTEAF
TRBV6-5,ASSYRRGAQGTEAF
TRBV4-3,ASSQFLQGYLGEQY
TRBV12-3/TRBV12-4,ASSFRTSTEAF
TRBV25-1,ASSEEVWSNTGELF
TRBV2,ASSGLMAGNTIY
TRBV5-1,ASEGGLAGGTFNEQF
TRBV2,ASSEPRDFTSNEQF
TRBV11-2,ASSVTGEAF
TRBV24-1,ATSPPTGGDEQY
TRBV19,ASSMGQSTEAF
TRBV11-3,ASSQRGAADTQY
TRBV11-2,ASSLDSRLATLSTDTQY
TRBV18,ASSPPGQGSYEQY
TRBV5-1,ASSLTGRVNTEAF
TRBV27,ASSSSDRSPSYNEQF
TRBV6-5,ASSTRTASYEQY
TRBV21-1,ASSKVGGTEAF
TRBV27,ASSFTSSYEQY